The following is a T cell receptor beta chain sequence with its context. Its specificity is unknown. PCR primers comprised 60 Vbeta and 13 Jbeta primers. Some clones are missing from TCRdb's copy, which holds only in-frame ones; the method was immunoSEQ multiplex PCR. The sample records 140,000 or so clones, more than 75% being singletons. The data were taken from a study of cytomegalovirus exposure and HLA in healthy donors. With 8 bases removed from V and 1 base from J, the gap between germline ends came to 14 bases. Germline V gene sequence: CDR1 MNHNS, CDR2 SASEGT. This CDR3 has 14 residues. General study points: HLA allele associations emerged for about 16,000 TCR beta sequences in a later analysis, at 0.05 false discovery rate.

V usage is TRBV6-1 and J usage is TRBJ1-1; D not resolved. This clonotype was obtained from a woman aged 18-30 years in good health and CMV-seropositive. Specimen: PBMCs. CDR3 in amino acids: CASGRGIPNTEAFF. For the CDR3, the DNA is TGTGCCAGCGGGCGGGGAATACCGAACACTGAAGCTTTCTTT.